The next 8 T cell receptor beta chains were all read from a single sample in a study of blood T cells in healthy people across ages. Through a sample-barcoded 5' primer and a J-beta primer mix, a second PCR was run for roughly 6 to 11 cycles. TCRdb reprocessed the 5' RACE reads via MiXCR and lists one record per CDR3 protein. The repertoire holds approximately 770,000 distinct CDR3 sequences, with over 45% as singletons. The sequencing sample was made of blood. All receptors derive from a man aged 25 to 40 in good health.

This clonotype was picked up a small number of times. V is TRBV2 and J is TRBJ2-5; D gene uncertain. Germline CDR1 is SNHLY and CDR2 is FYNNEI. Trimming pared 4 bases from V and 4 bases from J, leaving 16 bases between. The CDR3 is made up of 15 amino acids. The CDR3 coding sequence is TGTGCCAGCAGTGGTCGCCTCAGAGATGGAGAGACCCAGTACTTC. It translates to CASSGRLRDGETQYF.

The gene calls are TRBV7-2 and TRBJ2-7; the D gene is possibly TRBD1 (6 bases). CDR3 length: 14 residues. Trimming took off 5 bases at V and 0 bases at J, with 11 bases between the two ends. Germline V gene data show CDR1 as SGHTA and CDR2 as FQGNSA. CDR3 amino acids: CASSAQGLSYEQYF. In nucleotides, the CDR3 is TGTGCCAGCAGCGCACAGGGCCTCTCCTACGAGCAGTACTTC.

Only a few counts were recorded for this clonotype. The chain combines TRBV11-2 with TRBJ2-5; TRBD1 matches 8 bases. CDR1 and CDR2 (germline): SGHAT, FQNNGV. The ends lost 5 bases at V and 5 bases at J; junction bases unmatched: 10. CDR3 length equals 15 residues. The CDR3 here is CASSVDRGGWETQYF. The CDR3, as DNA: TGTGCCAGCAGCGTCGACAGGGGCGGTTGGGAGACCCAGTACTTC.

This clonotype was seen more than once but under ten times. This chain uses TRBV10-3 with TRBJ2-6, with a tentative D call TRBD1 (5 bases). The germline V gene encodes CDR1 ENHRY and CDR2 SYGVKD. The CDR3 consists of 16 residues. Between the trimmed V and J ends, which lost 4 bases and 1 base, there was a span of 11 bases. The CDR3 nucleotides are TGTGCCATCAGTGGGCCTTCAGGGTCTGGGGCCAACGTCCTGACTTTC. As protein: CAISGPSGSGANVLTF.

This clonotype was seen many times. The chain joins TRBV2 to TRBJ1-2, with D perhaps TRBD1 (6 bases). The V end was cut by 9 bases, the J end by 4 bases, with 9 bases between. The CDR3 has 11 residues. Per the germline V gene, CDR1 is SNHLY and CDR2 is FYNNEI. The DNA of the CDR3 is TGTGCCAGGCAGGACAGCTATGGCTACACCTTC. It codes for CARQDSYGYTF.

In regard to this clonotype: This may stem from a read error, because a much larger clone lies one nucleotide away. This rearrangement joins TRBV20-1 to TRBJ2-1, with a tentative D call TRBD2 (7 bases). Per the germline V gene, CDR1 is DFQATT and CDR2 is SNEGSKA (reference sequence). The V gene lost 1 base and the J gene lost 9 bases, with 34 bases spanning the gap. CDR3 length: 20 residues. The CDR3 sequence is CSARGRGEGPLALVAGEQFF. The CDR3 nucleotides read TGCAGTGCTAGAGGTAGGGGGGAGGGCCCGTTGGCTCTAGTGGCGGGTGAGCAGTTCTTC.

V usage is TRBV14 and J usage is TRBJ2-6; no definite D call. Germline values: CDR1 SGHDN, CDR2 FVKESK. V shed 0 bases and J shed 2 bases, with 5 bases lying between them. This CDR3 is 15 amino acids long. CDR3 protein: CASSQDYPGANVLTF. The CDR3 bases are TGTGCCAGCAGCCAAGATTACCCTGGGGCCAACGTCCTGACTTTC.

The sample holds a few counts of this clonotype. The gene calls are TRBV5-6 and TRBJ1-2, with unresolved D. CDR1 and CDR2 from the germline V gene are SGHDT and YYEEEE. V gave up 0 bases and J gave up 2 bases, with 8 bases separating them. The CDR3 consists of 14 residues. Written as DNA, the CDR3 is TGTGCCAGCAGCTTGGCCCAACAGAACTATGGCTACACCTTC. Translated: CASSLAQQNYGYTF.